Shown below are 2 T cell receptor beta chains from a single sample sequenced in a study of T cell responses to AZD1222 COVID-19 vaccine. Sequencing was performed with immunoSEQ multiplex PCR; in TCRdb, only in-frame clones are kept and a portion is missing. This table holds nearly 95,000 clones, 90% found once. Sequenced here: peripheral blood, sampled on day 0 of AZD1222 vaccination. These receptors were taken from an adult in good health.

The chain has TRBV7-2 and TRBJ2-3; D gene unclear. From germline, CDR1 is SGHTA and CDR2 FQGNSA. Trimming shortened V by 1 base and J by 10 bases, and 12 bases separated the two germline ends. The CDR3 runs to 13 residues. The chain's CDR3 is CASSLESLSAQYF. DNA of the CDR3: TGTGCCAGCAGCTTAGAGTCTCTCTCGGCGCAGTATTTT.

The chain carries TRBV24-1 and TRBJ1-1, with TRBD1 matching 8 bases. The CDR3 consists of 16 residues. Germline values: CDR1 KGHDR, CDR2 SFDVKD. V trimming: 1 base; J trimming: 2 bases; junction bases outside the gene matches: 5. As DNA, the CDR3 is TGTGCCACCAGTGATTTATGCAGGGGGCTAAACACTGAAGCTTTCTTT. Translated: CATSDLCRGLNTEAFF.